A single sample is the source of the 7 T cell receptor beta chains below, sequenced in a study of T cells after yellow fever vaccination. TCRdb redid the calling of the 5' RACE reads with MiXCR, one entry per CDR3 protein. The table lists 500,000 to 650,000 distinct CDR3 sequences, roughly an eighth of them singletons. The sequencing here drew on PBMCs, taken on the day of the yellow fever booster vaccination. These receptors were obtained from a man between 25 and 39 years old who received the YFV17D yellow fever vaccine.

This clonotype occurred many times. The rearrangement uses TRBV5-1 and TRBJ2-2; maybe TRBD1 (6 bases). Germline V gene sequence: CDR1 SGHRS, CDR2 YFSETQ. The V end lost 5 bases, the J end lost 3 bases, and 17 bases lay between the germline ends. The CDR3 loop spans 16 amino acids. CDR3 region: CASSVKDSQHTGELFF. CDR3 DNA sequence: TGCGCCAGCAGTGTCAAGGACAGCCAGCACACCGGGGAGCTGTTTTTT. The whole variable domain, filled in from reference TRBV5-1 and TRBJ2-2, reads KAGVTQTPRYLIKTRGQQVTLSCSPISGHRSVSWYQQTPGQGLQFLFEYFSETQRNKGNFPGRFSGRQFSNSRSEMNVSTLELGDSALYLCASSVKDSQHTGELFFGEGSRLTVL.

The sample holds a few counts of this clonotype. The chain joins TRBV20-1 to TRBJ2-7; 9 nucleotides match TRBD1. The CDR3 contains 17 residues. CDR1 DFQATT and CDR2 SNEGSKA come from the germline V gene (reference sequence). Unmatched junction bases numbered 14, after V lost 0 bases and J lost 5 bases. The CDR3 protein is CSARDFGTGKVVDEQYF. CDR3 DNA: TGCAGTGCTAGAGATTTCGGGACAGGGAAGGTTGTTGACGAGCAGTACTTC.

This clonotype was seen a few times. The chain carries TRBV6-5 and TRBJ2-7; 8 positions match TRBD2. V lost 2 bases, J lost 5 bases, and 8 bases stayed unmatched. CDR1 is MNHEY, CDR2 SVGAGI, per germline. This CDR3 has 15 amino acids. This CDR3 is CASSYGGRPSDEQYF. DNA of the CDR3: TGTGCCAGCAGTTACGGCGGGAGGCCTTCTGACGAGCAGTACTTC.

This clonotype has a count of ten or more. The chain links TRBV10-3 to TRBJ2-3; D is unresolved. CDR3 length: 13 amino acids. V was pared by 9 bases and J by 1 base, with 11 bases between. Germline V gene lookup returns CDR1 ENHRY and CDR2 SYGVKD. Here the CDR3 reads CAIGPVGTDTQYF. For the CDR3, the DNA is TGTGCCATTGGCCCCGTCGGCACAGATACGCAGTATTTT.

The rearrangement uses TRBV12-3 or TRBV12-4 and TRBJ1-6; tentatively, D is TRBD1 (6 bases). The CDR3 sequence is 14 residues long. Deletions cut 7 bases from V and 9 bases from J, with 16 bases between. The CDR3 DNA sequence: TGTGCCAGCACGCGGACAGCGACGGGTTCACCCCTCCACTTT. Translated: CASTRTATGSPLHF.

In its sample, this clonotype was seen a few times. The chain links TRBV7-2 to TRBJ2-3; TRBD2 agrees at 7 bases. Germline V gives CDR1 SGHTA, CDR2 FQGNSA. The CDR3 length is 14 residues. Unmatched junction bases numbered 3, after V lost 2 bases and J lost 4 bases. The DNA for the CDR3 is TGTGCCAGCAGCTTAATGCTAGCGGCAGATACGCAGTATTTT. Translating gives CASSLMLAADTQYF.

There are a few counts of this clonotype. V and J are TRBV6-1 and TRBJ2-1; the match to TRBD1 covers 10 bases. Germline CDR1 MNHNS, CDR2 SASEGT. V lost 6 bases, J lost 1 base, and 6 bases stayed unmatched. The CDR3 totals 16 residues. The CDR3 protein is CASRRTGGGSYNEQFF. As DNA, the CDR3 is TGTGCCAGCAGACGGACAGGGGGTGGGTCCTACAATGAGCAGTTCTTC.